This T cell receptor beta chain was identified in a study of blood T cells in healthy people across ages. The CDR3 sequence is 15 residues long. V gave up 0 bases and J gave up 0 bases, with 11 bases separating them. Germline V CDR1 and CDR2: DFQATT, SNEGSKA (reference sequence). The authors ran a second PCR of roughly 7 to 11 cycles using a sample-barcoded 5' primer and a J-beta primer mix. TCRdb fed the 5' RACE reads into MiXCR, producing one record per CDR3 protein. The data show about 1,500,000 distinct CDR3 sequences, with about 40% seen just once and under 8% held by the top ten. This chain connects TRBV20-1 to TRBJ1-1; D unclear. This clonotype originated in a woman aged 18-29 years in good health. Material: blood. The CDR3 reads CSARDPAFLNTEAFF. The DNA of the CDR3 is TGCAGTGCTAGAGATCCCGCATTTCTGAACACTGAAGCTTTCTTT.